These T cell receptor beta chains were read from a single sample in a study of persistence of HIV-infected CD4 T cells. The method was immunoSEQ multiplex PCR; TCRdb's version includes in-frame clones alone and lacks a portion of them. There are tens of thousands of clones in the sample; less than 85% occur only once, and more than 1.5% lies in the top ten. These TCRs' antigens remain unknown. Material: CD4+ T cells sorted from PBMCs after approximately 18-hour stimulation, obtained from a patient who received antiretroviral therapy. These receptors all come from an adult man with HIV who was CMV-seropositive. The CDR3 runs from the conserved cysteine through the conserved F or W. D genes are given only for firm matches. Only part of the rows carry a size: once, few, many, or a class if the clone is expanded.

CDR3nt: TGTGCCTGGAGGAATATGGGCGCCTACGAGCAGTACTTC; CDR3aa: CAWRNMGAYEQYF; abundance: once; v_gene: TRBV30; j_gene: TRBJ2-7; d_gene: -
CDR3nt: TGTGCCAGCAGTGAATGGGGACAGGGGTACGAGCAGTACTTC; CDR3aa: CASSEWGQGYEQYF; abundance: -; v_gene: TRBV6-1; j_gene: TRBJ2-7; d_gene: TRBD1
CDR3nt: TGTGCCAGCATGGAACGGGGGGCAGTAGCTTTCTTT; CDR3aa: CASMERGAVAFF; abundance: -; v_gene: TRBV12-3/TRBV12-4; j_gene: TRBJ1-1; d_gene: -
CDR3nt: TGTGCCACCAGTGATGGGGGACAGGGCATGAACACTGAAGCTTTCTTT; CDR3aa: CATSDGGQGMNTEAFF; abundance: -; v_gene: TRBV24-1; j_gene: TRBJ1-1; d_gene: TRBD1
CDR3nt: TGTGCCAGCAGGACAGGTAGCTATGGCTACACCTTC; CDR3aa: CASRTGSYGYTF; abundance: -; v_gene: TRBV6-5; j_gene: TRBJ1-2; d_gene: -
CDR3nt: TGTGCCAGCAGCTCAGGGGGAGGGGCGGATACGCAGTATTTT; CDR3aa: CASSSGGGADTQYF; abundance: -; v_gene: TRBV7-9; j_gene: TRBJ2-3; d_gene: -
CDR3nt: TGTGCCAGCAGCGCCGGACAGGGGAGGATCCCAGATACGCAGTATTTT; CDR3aa: CASSAGQGRIPDTQYF; abundance: -; v_gene: TRBV9; j_gene: TRBJ2-3; d_gene: TRBD1
CDR3nt: TGTGCCAGCAGTGATCACCACACCTCCCCCCTCCACTTT; CDR3aa: CASSDHHTSPLHF; abundance: few; v_gene: TRBV6-1; j_gene: TRBJ1-6; d_gene: -
CDR3nt: TGTGCCAGCATCCGGGACAGGGGAGGTCAGCCCCAGCATTTT; CDR3aa: CASIRDRGGQPQHF; abundance: -; v_gene: TRBV6-5; j_gene: TRBJ1-5; d_gene: TRBD1
CDR3nt: TGTGCCAGCAGTAAAGAACAGGGAGTTGGGGGCTACACCTTC; CDR3aa: CASSKEQGVGGYTF; abundance: many; v_gene: TRBV2; j_gene: TRBJ1-2; d_gene: -
CDR3nt: TGTGCCAGCAGAGAGAGGGGGATTCTAGATAACTACAATGAGCAGTTCTTC; CDR3aa: CASRERGILDNYNEQFF; abundance: -; v_gene: TRBV2; j_gene: TRBJ2-1; d_gene: -
CDR3nt: TGTGCCAGCAGCCAAAGGGACCGCTCCTACGAGCAGTACTTC; CDR3aa: CASSQRDRSYEQYF; abundance: -; v_gene: TRBV3-1/TRBV3-2; j_gene: TRBJ2-7; d_gene: -
CDR3nt: TGTGCCACCAGTGATGCCTCATTAGCGGGGTTTTACAATGAGCAGTTCTTC; CDR3aa: CATSDASLAGFYNEQFF; abundance: -; v_gene: TRBV24-1; j_gene: TRBJ2-1; d_gene: TRBD2
CDR3nt: TGTGCCAGCAGCGTAGCTGGCGGGGGTTCTTACAATGAGCAGTTCTTC; CDR3aa: CASSVAGGGSYNEQFF; abundance: -; v_gene: TRBV9; j_gene: TRBJ2-1; d_gene: TRBD2
CDR3nt: TGTGCCACCCGGTCGGGTGGGTCGGAGACTAATGAAAAACTGTTTTTT; CDR3aa: CATRSGGSETNEKLFF; abundance: few; v_gene: TRBV6-6; j_gene: TRBJ1-4; d_gene: -
CDR3nt: TGTGCCAGCAGCTTAACTGGACAGTACTCTGGGGCCAACGTCCTGACTTTC; CDR3aa: CASSLTGQYSGANVLTF; abundance: -; v_gene: TRBV7-3; j_gene: TRBJ2-6; d_gene: -
CDR3nt: TGTGCCAGCAGCCCCAAGACCAGGATAGCTGGAAACACCATATATTTT; CDR3aa: CASSPKTRIAGNTIYF; abundance: -; v_gene: TRBV7-9; j_gene: TRBJ1-3; d_gene: -
CDR3nt: TGTGCCAGCAGTGAACACTATGGCTACACCTTC; CDR3aa: CASSEHYGYTF; abundance: -; v_gene: TRBV2; j_gene: TRBJ1-2; d_gene: -
CDR3nt: TGTGCCAGCAGCCATTTCAGGGGCGACTATGGCTACACCTTC; CDR3aa: CASSHFRGDYGYTF; abundance: few; v_gene: TRBV9; j_gene: TRBJ1-2; d_gene: -
CDR3nt: TGTGCCAGCAGTGAAGCGGGACAGGGGTTTCCCTACGAGCAGTACTTC; CDR3aa: CASSEAGQGFPYEQYF; abundance: -; v_gene: TRBV6-1; j_gene: TRBJ2-7; d_gene: TRBD1
CDR3nt: TGTGCCGCCCGGGACAGGGGGCCCATGAGCTCCTACGAGCAGTACTTC; CDR3aa: CAARDRGPMSSYEQYF; abundance: -; v_gene: TRBV7-3; j_gene: TRBJ2-7; d_gene: TRBD1
CDR3nt: TGTGCCAGCAGCCTACGGGGGGTTACTGAAGCTTTCTTT; CDR3aa: CASSLRGVTEAFF; abundance: -; v_gene: TRBV7-3; j_gene: TRBJ1-1; d_gene: -
CDR3nt: TGTGCCAGCCGGGGTATCGGGACGGTCTCCTACGAGCAGTACTTC; CDR3aa: CASRGIGTVSYEQYF; abundance: -; v_gene: TRBV6-5; j_gene: TRBJ2-7; d_gene: -
CDR3nt: TGTGCCAGCAGCGTCCTTTGGACAGGGGCCTTGGAGGAGCAGTACTTC; CDR3aa: CASSVLWTGALEEQYF; abundance: -; v_gene: TRBV13; j_gene: TRBJ2-7; d_gene: TRBD1
CDR3nt: TGTGCCAGCAGCCTCGAAGCCCTCCGAGATACGCAGTATTTT; CDR3aa: CASSLEALRDTQYF; abundance: -; v_gene: TRBV6-2/TRBV6-3; j_gene: TRBJ2-3; d_gene: -
CDR3nt: TGCAGCGCAGCCGGAGCTTTCTTT; CDR3aa: CSAAGAFF; abundance: -; v_gene: TRBV29-1; j_gene: TRBJ1-1; d_gene: -